This TCR beta chain comes out of a study of T cells in Graves' hyperthyroidism and ophthalmopathy. Study-level information: Peripheral blood sampling occurred at initial diagnosis, before any treatment.

Disease duration under 2 months; hyperthyroidism patients were aged 18 to 65. Lactation, pregnancy, other autoimmune disease or uncontrolled infection excluded patients. When hyperthyroidism was first diagnosed, the blood sample was taken, preceding any ophthalmopathy symptoms. Amplified regions were TCR beta CDR3 sequences from RNA transcripts. The HTBI primer set served for first-round RT-PCR of the TCR CDR3. TCRdb redid the calling of the multiplex PCR reads with MiXCR, one entry per CDR3 protein. The sample has about 350,000 distinct CDR3 sequences, about a sixth seen once. This clonotype was seen ten or more times. Germline V gives CDR1 SQVTM, CDR2 ANQGSEA. V shed 5 bases and J shed 9 bases, with 16 bases lying between them. CDR3 length: 13 residues.

This receptor was taken from a woman aged 25 to 39 with Graves' hyperthyroidism that later progressed to Graves' ophthalmopathy. The rearrangement joins TRBV29-1 to TRBJ2-2; D remains ambiguous. The sequencing sample was made of blood. The CDR3 DNA reads TGCAGCGTTCGACACCCCCAGGTCCGGGAGCTGTTTTTT. Translated: CSVRHPQVRELFF.